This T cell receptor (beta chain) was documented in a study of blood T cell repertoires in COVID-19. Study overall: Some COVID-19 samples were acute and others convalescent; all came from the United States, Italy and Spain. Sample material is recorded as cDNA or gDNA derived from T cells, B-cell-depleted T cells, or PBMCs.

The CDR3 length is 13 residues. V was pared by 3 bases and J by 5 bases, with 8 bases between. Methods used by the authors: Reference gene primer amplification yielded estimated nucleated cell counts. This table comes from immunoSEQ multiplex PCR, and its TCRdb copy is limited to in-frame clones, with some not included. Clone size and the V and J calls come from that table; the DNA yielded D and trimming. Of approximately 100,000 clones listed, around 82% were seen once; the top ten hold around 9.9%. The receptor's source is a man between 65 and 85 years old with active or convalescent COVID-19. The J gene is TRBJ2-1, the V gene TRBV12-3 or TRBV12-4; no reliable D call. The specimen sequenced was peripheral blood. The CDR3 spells CASSFSIDNEQFF. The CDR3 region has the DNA TGTGCCAGCAGTTTTTCAATTGACAATGAGCAGTTCTTC.